This T cell receptor beta chain was recorded in a study of human T cells and chemical hapten exposure. Study details: The patients were mostly female; they had alopecia areata, totalis or universalis.

Time point in this sample: patch test 2, 6 weeks after DPC sensitization. The treatment is: therapeutic diphenylcyclopropenone sensitization with weekly scalp DPC. What the library attached to individual cDNA molecules were unique molecular identifiers. Original processing methods: Samples contained a median of 95,638 TCRs, with a range of roughly 20,000 to 750,000. TCRdb re-called the RACE reads through MiXCR, storing one row per CDR3 protein. These V and J calls are TCRdb output, not the study's own analysis. The table has fewer than 80,000 distinct CDR3 sequences, approximately 10% seen once. This clonotype was recorded many times. Germline V gives CDR1 MNHEY, CDR2 SMNVEV (reference sequence). This CDR3 region has 14 residues. Trimming took off 3 bases at V and 3 bases at J, with 10 bases between the two ends.

The source was whole blood, collected in connection with sensitization to the hapten diphenylcyclopropenone (DPC). The genes are TRBV27 and TRBJ2-3; D remains ambiguous. This sequence originates from a woman aged 50 to 60 with alopecia areata. Some clones in this sample may be carry-over from other donors' samples. The CDR3 reads CASSFGRNTDTQYF. The CDR3, as DNA: TGTGCCAGCAGTTTTGGGCGGAATACAGATACGCAGTATTTT.